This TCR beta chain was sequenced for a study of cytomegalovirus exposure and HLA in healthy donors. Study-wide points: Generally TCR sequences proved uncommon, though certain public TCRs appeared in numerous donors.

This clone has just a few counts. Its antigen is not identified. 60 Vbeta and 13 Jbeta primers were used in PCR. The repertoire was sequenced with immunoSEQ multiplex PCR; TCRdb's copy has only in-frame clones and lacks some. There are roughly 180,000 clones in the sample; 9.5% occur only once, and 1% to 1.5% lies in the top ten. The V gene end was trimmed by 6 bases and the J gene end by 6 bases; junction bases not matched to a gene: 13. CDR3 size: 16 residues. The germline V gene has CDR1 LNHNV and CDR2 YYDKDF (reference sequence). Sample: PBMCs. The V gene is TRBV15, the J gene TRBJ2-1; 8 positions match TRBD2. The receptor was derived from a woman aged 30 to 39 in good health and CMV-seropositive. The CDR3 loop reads CATREGLGSVINEQFF. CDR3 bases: TGTGCCACCAGGGAGGGACTAGGGTCTGTAATCAATGAGCAGTTCTTC.